The 12 T cell receptor beta chains reported below all come from one sample, sequenced in a study of T cells in Graves' hyperthyroidism and ophthalmopathy. It was RNA transcripts that yielded the amplified TCR beta CDR3 regions. Using the HTBI primer set, a first-round RT-PCR was run on the TCR CDR3. Via MiXCR, TCRdb re-called the multiplex PCR reads, giving one row per CDR3 protein. Among about 400,000 distinct CDR3 sequences listed, 15% to 18% were seen once. The sample comprised blood. These TCRs come from a woman under 30 with Graves' hyperthyroidism.

The chain recombines TRBV28 with TRBJ2-4, with D uncertain. The CDR3 spans 15 residues. V shed 1 base and J shed 1 base, with 8 bases lying between them. The germline V gene has CDR1 MDHEN and CDR2 SYDVKM. The CDR3 region is CASSLSAIAKNIQYF. The CDR3 bases are TGTGCCAGCAGTTTATCGGCTATTGCCAAAAACATTCAGTACTTC.

This chain uses TRBV29-1 with TRBJ1-2; D is uncertain. V was shortened by 4 bases and J by 1 base, with 19 bases between the two germline ends. CDR1 and CDR2 from the germline V gene are SQVTM and ANQGSEA. This CDR3 has 16 residues. The CDR3 nucleotides read TGCAGCGTTGCGGCCAGATCTACACCACGTAACTATGGCTACACCTTC. This sequence encodes CSVAARSTPRNYGYTF. The full variable domain, rest sourced from reference TRBV29-1 and TRBJ1-2, is SAVISQKPSRDICQRGTSLTIQCQVDSQVTMMFWYRQQPGQSLTLIATANQGSEATYESGFVIDKFPISRPNLTFSTLTVSNMSPEDSSIYLCSVAARSTPRNYGYTFGSGTRLTVV.

The gene calls are TRBV20-1 and TRBJ2-3; D not certain. The J call may be incorrect, as the DNA end agrees better with TRBJ1-5. This CDR3 has 14 residues. Germline values: CDR1 DFQATT, CDR2 SNEGSKA (reference sequence). The CDR3 coding sequence is TGCAGTGCCCCGGATCAAGCTAGCACAGATACGCAGCATTTT. Its translation is CSAPDQASTDTQHF.

The chain recombines TRBV7-9 with TRBJ1-4, with D possibly being TRBD1 (5 bases). This CDR3 has 17 amino acids. Germline V gives CDR1 SEHNR, CDR2 FQNEAQ (reference sequence). V was trimmed by 7 bases and J by 6 bases, leaving 24 bases between them. The CDR3 region is CASTQWRVGGLDEKLFF. The CDR3 bases are TGTGCCAGCACCCAGTGGCGTGTTGGGGGTTTGGATGAAAAACTGTTTTTT.

The chain employs TRBV11-2 and TRBJ2-7; D might be TRBD1 or TRBD2, each matching 5 bases. The CDR3 runs to 14 residues. Germline CDR1 is SGHAT and CDR2 is FQNNGV. Deletions cut 8 bases from V and 5 bases from J, with 19 bases between. The CDR3 bases are TGTGCCAGCGGGGCAGTGGGGACGTCCCACGAGCAGTACTTC. Protein: CASGAVGTSHEQYF.

This clonotype came up many times. The genes are TRBV7-9 and TRBJ2-6; tentatively, D is TRBD1 (5 bases). The germline gives CDR1 SEHNR, CDR2 FQNEAQ (reference sequence). The CDR3 is made up of 18 amino acids. Trimming cost V 5 bases and J 3 bases, with 20 bases left between them. CDR3 bases: TGTGCCAGCAGCGGCAAACAGAGCAGGGCCTATGGGGCCAACGTCCTGACTTTC. As protein: CASSGKQSRAYGANVLTF. The whole variable domain, filled in from reference TRBV7-9 and TRBJ2-6, reads DTGVSQNPRHKITKRGQNVTFRCDPISEHNRLYWYRQTLGQGPEFLTYFQNEAQLEKSRLLSDRFSAERPKGSFSTLEIQRTEQGDSAMYLCASSGKQSRAYGANVLTFGAGSRLTVL.

Points on this clonotype: Because the CDR3 is missing its conserved closing phenylalanine or tryptophan, this is likely a read error. This sequence joins TRBV12-3 or TRBV12-4 and TRBJ2-5; possibly TRBD2 for D (7 bases). The CDR3 is 15 residues long. V was pared by 5 bases and J by 2 bases, with 15 bases between. The CDR3 DNA reads TGTGCCAGCAGTGAGGGGGGGGGGGGGCAAGAGACCCAGTACTAC. This sequence encodes CASSEGGGGQETQYY.

This clonotype was seen repeatedly, ten times or more. The chain uses TRBV4-1 and TRBJ2-7; 9 nucleotides agree with TRBD2. The CDR3 is made up of 16 amino acids. Germline V lookup: CDR1 MGHRA, CDR2 YSYEKL. V dropped 1 base and J dropped 0; count of bases not matched to a gene: 4. As DNA, the CDR3 is TGCGCCAGCAGCCAAGCGATAGCGGGGGTCTCCTACGAGCAGTACTTC. This sequence encodes CASSQAIAGVSYEQYF.

This clonotype occurred a few times. The J gene is TRBJ2-3, the V gene TRBV9; no clear D. The CDR3 extends over 15 amino acids. Trimming left V 0 bases short and J 0 bases short, with 8 bases between. Germline-derived CDR1 and CDR2 are SGDLS and YYNGEE. This chain's CDR3 is CASSVDGTSTDTQYF. The CDR3 DNA follows: TGTGCCAGCAGCGTAGACGGAACTAGCACAGATACGCAGTATTTT.

Many counts were recorded for this clonotype. V and J are TRBV3-1 and TRBJ1-5; D call uncertain. V was clipped by 0 bases and J by 3 bases, with 9 bases between them. This CDR3 spans 15 amino acids. Germline values: CDR1 LGHDT, CDR2 YNNKEL (reference sequence). The DNA of the CDR3 is TGTGCCAGCAGCCAAGATGGTACAGTCAATCAGCCCCAGCATTTT. It specifies CASSQDGTVNQPQHF.

This clonotype has a count of ten or more. The chain couples TRBV5-6 to TRBJ2-1; 11 bases are shared with TRBD2. Germline V gives CDR1 SGHDT, CDR2 YYEEEE. The CDR3 is made up of 18 amino acids. The ends lost 5 bases at V and 8 bases at J; junction bases unmatched: 18. The CDR3, as DNA: TGTGCCAGCAGTTCCCCGATCTTGACTAGCGGGATTATGGATGAGCAGTTCTTC. Residues: CASSSPILTSGIMDEQFF.

This clonotype was seen ten or more times. The CDR3 region is CAISPGQGASTEAFF. CDR3 bases: TGTGCCATCAGTCCGGGACAGGGGGCGAGCACTGAAGCTTTCTTT. The rearrangement links TRBV10-3 to TRBJ1-1; 12 nucleotides match TRBD1. The CDR3 runs 15 residues. V lost 5 bases and J lost 4; bases outside the gene matches: 5. Germline loops: CDR1 ENHRY, CDR2 SYGVKD.